These 16 T cell receptor beta chains came from one sample sequenced in a study of blood T cell repertoires in COVID-19. Assay: immunoSEQ multiplex PCR; the TCRdb copy retains only in-frame clones and omits some. Of 200,000 to 250,000 clones listed, about nine tenths are singletons. The sequenced sample consisted of peripheral blood. Receptors originate from a woman aged 40 to 50 with acute or convalescent COVID-19.

The V and J genes are TRBV29-1 and TRBJ1-1; D is ambiguous. V gave up 4 bases and J gave up 2 bases, with 2 bases separating them. The CDR3 sequence is 10 residues long. Germline CDR1 is SQVTM and CDR2 is ANQGSEA. The CDR3, as DNA: TGCAGCGTTGTAAACACTGAAGCTTTCTTT. Its protein is CSVVNTEAFF.

The chain combines TRBV5-4 with TRBJ1-2; 9 nucleotides align to TRBD1. Germline lookup yields CDR1 SGHNT and CDR2 YYREEE (reference sequence). CDR3 length equals 14 residues. V lost 4 bases and J lost 2; bases outside the gene matches: 3. CDR3 residues: CASSRTGENYGYTF. CDR3 in DNA: TGTGCCAGCAGCCGGACAGGGGAGAACTATGGCTACACCTTC.

The rearrangement joins TRBV5-6 to TRBJ1-5, with D perhaps matching TRBD1 (5 bases). This CDR3 region has 16 residues. CDR1 and CDR2 from the germline V gene are SGHDT and YYEEEE. Trimming removed 6 bases from V and 1 base from J, with 17 bases in between. The CDR3 sequence: CASNLWGRESNQPQHF. In DNA, the CDR3 is TGTGCCAGCAATCTTTGGGGGAGGGAAAGCAATCAGCCCCAGCATTTT.

The rearrangement uses TRBV7-9 and TRBJ1-2, with TRBD1 matching 9 bases. With V trimmed by 4 bases and J by 5 bases, 8 bases remained unmatched. The CDR3 totals 15 residues. Germline V gene lookup returns CDR1 SEHNR and CDR2 FQNEAQ (reference sequence). The DNA of the CDR3 is TGTGCCAGCAGCTCACTACAGGGGGCCTCGTATGGCTACACCTTC. It codes for CASSSLQGASYGYTF.

The rearrangement joins TRBV4-1 to TRBJ2-2; D not certain. V gave up 0 bases and J gave up 3 bases, with 8 bases separating them. The germline gives CDR1 MGHRA, CDR2 YSYEKL. The CDR3 contains 15 residues. CDR3 DNA sequence: TGCGCCAGCAGCCAAGATCCGGGTTACACCGGGGAGCTGTTTTTT. It is translated as CASSQDPGYTGELFF.

The chain couples TRBV7-2 to TRBJ1-2, with D possibly matching TRBD1 (5 bases). V lost 7 bases to trimming and J lost 2 bases, with 17 bases between them. The CDR3 runs 15 residues. Germline values: CDR1 SGHTA, CDR2 FQGNSA. The CDR3 sequence is CASTVLWGENYGYTF. As DNA, the CDR3 is TGTGCCAGCACCGTCCTTTGGGGGGAAAACTATGGCTACACCTTC. The whole variable domain, remainder taken from reference TRBV7-2 and TRBJ1-2, is GAGVSQSPSNKVTEKGKDVELRCDPISGHTALYWYRQSLGQGLEFLIYFQGNSAPDKSGLPSDRFSAERTGGSVSTLTIQRTQQEDSAVYLCASTVLWGENYGYTFGSGTRLTVV.

The CDR3 here is CASSRAPGDYEQFF. The CDR3 region has the DNA TGTGCCAGCAGCCGGGCACCCGGGGACTATGAGCAGTTCTTC. The J gene is TRBJ2-1, the V gene TRBV7-9; perhaps TRBD2 as D (6 bases). The CDR3 runs to 14 residues. V was cut by 5 bases and J by 8 bases, with 16 bases left in between. Looked up from germline, CDR1 is SEHNR and CDR2 is FQNEAQ (reference sequence).

The V call is TRBV13, the J call TRBJ1-4; D is possibly TRBD1 (5 bases). V lost 4 bases and J lost 3, with 15 bases in between. CDR1 is PRHDT, CDR2 FYEKMQ, per germline (reference sequence). The CDR3 length is 16 residues. CDR3 residues: CASSSSAGGANEKLFF. CDR3 DNA sequence: TGTGCCAGCAGCTCATCAGCGGGGGGAGCTAATGAAAAACTGTTTTTT.

In nucleotides, the CDR3 is TGTGCCAGCAGTGAACTTCCGACAGGGGCAGATACGCAGTATTTT. The encoded protein is CASSELPTGADTQYF. V is TRBV6-1 and J is TRBJ2-3; 8 positions match TRBD1. In germline, CDR1 is MNHNS, CDR2 SASEGT. The length of the CDR3 is 15 residues. Trimming removed 2 bases from V and 4 bases from J; junction bases left unmatched: 5.

A single count supports this clone. The rearrangement uses TRBV10-3 and TRBJ1-1; TRBD1 matches at 8 bases. V shed 3 bases and J 9 bases; nucleotides not matched to a gene: 12. The germline V gene has CDR1 ENHRY and CDR2 SYGVKD. The CDR3 consists of 15 residues. The CDR3 loop is CAISDPRTGPPQAFF. CDR3 sequence (DNA): TGTGCCATCAGTGACCCCAGGACAGGGCCCCCTCAAGCTTTCTTT.

The chain has TRBV12-3 or TRBV12-4 and TRBJ2-1, with D perhaps matching TRBD1 (6 bases). The CDR3 extends over 13 amino acids. Trimming pared 6 bases from V and 10 bases from J, leaving 16 bases between. CDR3 coding DNA: TGTGCCAGCAGCCTCAACAACCAGGGGGAGCAGTTCTTC. Translating it yields CASSLNNQGEQFF.

The CDR3 bases are TGTGCCAGCAGCCAGGGCTTGTACACTGAAGCTTTCTTT. It yields the protein CASSQGLYTEAFF. This chain links TRBV11-3 with TRBJ1-1; D might be TRBD1 (5 bases). Trimming cost V 5 bases and J 3 bases, with 10 bases left between them. In germline, CDR1 is SGHNT, CDR2 YENEEA. The CDR3 has 13 amino acids.

A single count supports this clone. The chain couples TRBV10-1 to TRBJ2-1, with a tentative D call TRBD2 (5 bases). CDR3 length equals 12 residues. Germline V gives CDR1 WNHNN, CDR2 SYGVQD (reference sequence). Trimming left V 6 bases short and J 8 bases short, with 11 bases between. Written as DNA, the CDR3 is TGCGCCAGCAGCGCCACGGGGTATGAGCAGTTCTTC. Its protein product is CASSATGYEQFF.

The genes are TRBV6-5 and TRBJ2-2, with 7 nucleotides matching TRBD2. V was pared by 6 bases and J by 4 bases, with 5 bases of the junction left unmatched. CDR1 and CDR2 from the germline V gene are MNHEY and SVGAGI. The CDR3 consists of 14 residues. The CDR3 region has the DNA TGTGCCAGCAGCTACGGGGGGACCACCGGGGAGCTGTTTTTT. This gives the protein CASSYGGTTGELFF.

In its sample, this clone was seen once. The chain has TRBV9 and TRBJ1-2; 7 bases are shared with TRBD1. The CDR3 totals 15 residues. Germline V gene sequence: CDR1 SGDLS, CDR2 YYNGEE. Trimming took 3 bases from V and 4 from J; bases not matched to a gene: 9. CDR3 DNA: TGTGCCAGCAGCGAGAGAGCGACAGGGACCTATGGCTACACCTTC. Amino acid sequence: CASSERATGTYGYTF.

The chain employs TRBV7-3 and TRBJ1-5; D remains ambiguous. Trimming cost V 5 bases and J 10 bases, with 21 bases left between them. Germline V gene data show CDR1 as SGHTA and CDR2 as FQGTGA. This CDR3 has 15 residues. CDR3 protein: CASSHTGAVAGPQHF. The CDR3 DNA follows: TGTGCCAGCAGCCACACGGGAGCAGTCGCAGGTCCCCAGCATTTT.